Following are 7 T cell receptor beta chains from one sample sequenced in a study of T cell responses to AZD1222 COVID-19 vaccine. TCRdb's table, derived via immunoSEQ multiplex PCR, lists solely in-frame clones and lacks some. The repertoire holds roughly 21,000 clones, with 65% to 90% as singletons. The sample was peripheral blood, taken on day 0 of AZD1222 vaccination. These receptors came from an adult in good health.

The chain couples TRBV2 to TRBJ2-2; D call uncertain. The germline gives CDR1 SNHLY, CDR2 FYNNEI. The CDR3 spans 11 residues. V was shortened by 8 bases and J by 8 bases, with 9 bases between the two germline ends. CDR3 residues: CASGLGGELFF. The CDR3 coding sequence is TGTGCCAGCGGGCTAGGAGGGGAGCTGTTTTTT.

V is TRBV28 and J is TRBJ2-7; weak D call: TRBD2 (6 bases). V dropped 3 bases and J dropped 0 bases, with 18 bases sitting between them. This CDR3 is 17 amino acids long. Germline-derived CDR1 and CDR2 are MDHEN and SYDVKM. CDR3: CASSFGLGGAHSYEQYF. In nucleotides, the CDR3 is TGTGCCAGCAGTTTCGGGCTCGGAGGGGCGCACTCCTACGAGCAGTACTTC.

The chain carries TRBV6-5 and TRBJ1-5; TRBD1 matches 7 bases. Germline V CDR1 and CDR2: MNHEY, SVGAGI. V dropped 5 bases and J dropped 4; count of bases not matched to a gene: 5. The length of the CDR3 is 14 residues. The CDR3 DNA sequence: TGTGCCAGCAGTATCCAGACAGGGAATCAGCCCCAGCATTTT. This gives the protein CASSIQTGNQPQHF.

The chain joins TRBV19 to TRBJ1-5; D not resolved. Germline CDR1 reads LNHDA; CDR2 reads SQIVND (reference sequence). V lost 3 bases, J lost 7 bases, and 7 bases lay in between. There are 12 residues in the CDR3. CDR3 amino acids: CASSIGFQPQHF. DNA for the CDR3: TGTGCCAGTAGTATCGGCTTCCAGCCCCAGCATTTT.

The CDR3 loop is CASSLSAGDEQFF. CDR3 coding DNA: TGTGCCAGCAGCCTGTCAGCCGGGGATGAGCAGTTCTTC. The chain links TRBV3-1 (or the pseudogene TRBV3-2) to TRBJ2-1; D is possibly TRBD2 (5 bases). Germline CDR1 reads LGHDT; CDR2 reads YNNKEL (reference sequence). Between the trimmed V and J ends, which lost 4 bases and 8 bases, there was a span of 12 bases. The CDR3 is made up of 13 amino acids.

This clone was seen a single time. CDR3 DNA sequence: TGTGCCAGCGGCGGGACAGGGGATAATCAGCCCCAGCATTTT. It codes for CASGGTGDNQPQHF. The chain recombines TRBV2 with TRBJ1-5; 10 bases map to TRBD1. This CDR3 contains 14 residues. The ends lost 8 bases at V and 4 bases at J; junction bases unmatched: 5. CDR1 SNHLY and CDR2 FYNNEI come from the germline V gene.

The chain combines TRBV5-6 with TRBJ2-3; perhaps TRBD2 as D (5 bases). CDR3 length: 14 residues. V was pared by 0 bases and J by 4 bases, with 9 bases between. In germline, CDR1 is SGHDT, CDR2 YYEEEE. The CDR3 DNA follows: TGTGCCAGCAGCTTGGTCGGGGTGTCAGATACGCAGTATTTT. This gives the protein CASSLVGVSDTQYF.